The sequence of this T cell receptor beta chain was determined in a study of chemoradiotherapy in HPV16-positive cancers. Study overall: A couple of HPV16-positive patients' cells yielded candidate HPV-specific clones and common motifs.

J was trimmed by 6 bases and V by 5 bases; bases with no gene match: 13. Germline V lookup: CDR1 SGHAT, CDR2 FQNNGV. This CDR3 is 16 amino acids long. Repeated repertoire sampling spanned the course of chemoradiotherapy. Sequencing used immunoSEQ multiplex PCR; TCRdb keeps in-frame clones, though not all of them. The table includes approximately 14,000 clones, 85% to 90% detected once. This clone was detected once. This rearrangement joins TRBV11-2 to TRBJ2-3, with 8 bases lining up with TRBD1. Sample: blood, taken from a patient who underwent chemoradiotherapy. The sequence was collected from a human donor with HPV-associated anogenital cancer. In DNA, the CDR3 is TGTGCCAGCAGCACGTACCGGGACAGGCTAAAGGATACGCAGTATTTT. Residues: CASSTYRDRLKDTQYF. Full variable domain (missing parts from reference TRBV11-2 and TRBJ2-3): EAGVAQSPRYKIIEKRQSVAFWCNPISGHATLYWYQQILGQGPKLLIQFQNNGVVDDSQLPKDRFSAERLKGVDSTLKIQPAKLEDSAVYLCASSTYRDRLKDTQYFGPGTRLTVL.